Shown below are 23 T cell receptor beta chains from a single sample sequenced in a study of blood T cell repertoires in COVID-19 (dated by TCRdb to 2019 to 2021). The library was prepared using the immunoSEQ multiplex PCR assay. TCRdb stores this immuneACCESS table with in-frame sequences only. Part of the clones is absent; in the studies checked, under half of the shortfall reflects unresolved V genes, and no reason is known for the rest. This sample comprises under 300,000 clones, around 90% of them detected only once. Jointly, the top ten make up 1.5% to 2% of the sample. Sequencing was performed on PBMCs or T cells enriched from blood (not recorded which). The receptors derive from a woman aged 40 to 50 who had recovered from COVID-19.

The CDR3 is CASSLLPPGELFF. CDR3 nucleotide sequence: TGTGCCAGCAGCTTACTCCCCCCCGGGGAGCTGTTTTTT. The V call is TRBV7-2, the J call TRBJ2-2; D is ambiguous. The V gene's germline CDR1 is SGHTA and CDR2 FQGNSA. With 2 bases removed from V and 6 bases from J, the gap between germline ends came to 7 bases. The CDR3 is 13 amino acids.

The V gene is TRBV18, the J gene TRBJ2-2, with 9 bases identical to TRBD1. This CDR3 region has 16 residues. CDR1 is KGHSH, CDR2 LQKENI, per germline. Trimming took 3 bases from V and 6 from J; bases not matched to a gene: 8. The CDR3 DNA reads TGTGCCAGCTCACCCCGACAGGGGGATTTTTCCGGGGAGCTGTTTTTT. As protein: CASSPRQGDFSGELFF.

The chain combines TRBV7-6 with TRBJ1-1; no definite D call. V lost 4 bases and J 0 bases, leaving 6 bases between the germline ends. The germline V gene encodes CDR1 SGHVS and CDR2 FNYEAQ. This CDR3 region has 13 residues. The CDR3 bases are TGTGCCAGCAGCTCCCGGGTGAACACTGAAGCTTTCTTT. Translated: CASSSRVNTEAFF. The full variable domain, rest sourced from reference TRBV7-6 and TRBJ1-1, is GAGVSQSPRYKVTKRGQDVALRCDPISGHVSLYWYRQALGQGPEFLTYFNYEAQQDKSGLPNDRFSAERPEGSISTLTIQRTEQRDSAMYRCASSSRVNTEAFFGQGTRLTVV.

The genes are TRBV2 and TRBJ1-4; D unclear. CDR1 is SNHLY, CDR2 FYNNEI, per germline. The CDR3 is 15 residues long. V was cut by 2 bases and J by 0 bases, with 7 bases left in between. The CDR3 reads CASSETFATNEKLFF. CDR3 nucleotide sequence: TGTGCCAGCAGTGAAACTTTTGCAACTAATGAAAAACTGTTTTTT.

V gene TRBV19 combines with J gene TRBJ2-2, with 9 bases lining up with TRBD1. Germline-derived CDR1 and CDR2 are LNHDA and SQIVND (reference sequence). The length of the CDR3 is 14 residues. The V and J ends lost 6 bases and 7 bases, in that order; junction bases with no gene match: 6. This CDR3 reads CASRGDRAIGELFF. CDR3 sequence (DNA): TGTGCCAGTAGAGGGGACAGGGCTATCGGGGAGCTGTTTTTT. Filled out from reference TRBV19 and TRBJ2-2, the complete variable domain reads DGGITQSPKYLFRKEGQNVTLSCEQNLNHDAMYWYRQDPGQGLRLIYYSQIVNDFQKGDIAEGYSVSREKKESFPLTVTSAQKNPTAFYLCASRGDRAIGELFFGEGSRLTVL.

CDR3 DNA sequence: TGTGCCACCAGTGATCTACCGGGACAGGGGAGCGAGGCGGAGCTGTTTTTT. Amino acid sequence: CATSDLPGQGSEAELFF. The chain couples TRBV24-1 to TRBJ2-2, with 10 bases identical to TRBD1. CDR3 length equals 17 residues. V shed 3 bases and J 10 bases; nucleotides not matched to a gene: 13. Germline V gene data show CDR1 as KGHDR and CDR2 as SFDVKD.

The rearrangement joins TRBV5-4 to TRBJ1-1; D may be TRBD1 (6 bases). Trimming took off 3 bases at V and 2 bases at J, with 14 bases between the two ends. Per germline, CDR1 SGHNT and CDR2 YYREEE (reference sequence). The CDR3 length is 15 residues. The DNA for the CDR3 is TGTGCCAGCAGCTCCTATCGAGGGGGAAACACTGAAGCTTTCTTT. Protein: CASSSYRGGNTEAFF.

V and J are TRBV6-1 and TRBJ1-1; a possible D gene is TRBD1 (6 bases). Germline lookup yields CDR1 MNHNS and CDR2 SASEGT. This CDR3 region has 14 residues. V was shortened by 1 base and J by 5 bases, with 11 bases between the two germline ends. The CDR3 coding sequence is TGTGCCAGCAGTGAAGTGAGGGGGACAACTGAAGCTTTCTTT. Translating gives CASSEVRGTTEAFF.

This clone was detected a few times. The CDR3 bases are TGTGCCAGCAGTCCCCTTGGGGCGAGGAATTCACCCCTCCACTTT. Encoded protein: CASSPLGARNSPLHF. The V and J genes are TRBV27 and TRBJ1-6; maybe TRBD1 (5 bases). Germline V CDR1 and CDR2: MNHEY, SMNVEV (reference sequence). This CDR3 contains 15 residues. V was pared by 5 bases and J by 7 bases, with 15 bases between.

The chain uses TRBV10-2 and TRBJ2-7; TRBD1 might be the D (5 bases). Trimming left V 6 bases short and J 3 bases short, with 18 bases between. CDR3 size: 15 residues. Germline assignment: CDR1 WSHSY and CDR2 SAAADI. In DNA form, the CDR3 reads TGCGCCAGCAGGGGGCCTGTGAAAAATGGCTACGAGCAGTACTTC. This codes for CASRGPVKNGYEQYF.

The J gene is TRBJ1-3, the V gene TRBV4-3; no reliable D call. Germline CDR1 LGHNA, CDR2 YSLEER. V dropped 0 bases and J dropped 4 bases, with 7 bases sitting between them. The CDR3 length is 14 residues. CDR3 in amino acids: CASSQDRSGNTIYF. CDR3 DNA: TGCGCCAGCAGCCAAGACAGGTCGGGAAACACCATATATTTT.

The J gene is TRBJ2-1, the V gene TRBV29-1, with D possibly TRBD1 on 5 matching bases. V lost 2 bases to trimming and J lost 2 bases, with 13 bases between them. Germline CDR1 reads SQVTM; CDR2 reads ANQGSEA. The CDR3 spans 15 residues. The CDR3 spells CSVESGQGAYNEQFF. In nucleotides, the CDR3 is TGCAGCGTTGAATCAGGGCAGGGCGCCTACAATGAGCAGTTCTTC.

The CDR3 nucleotides are TGTGCCAGCAGTCGAAGGGGCGGGGTGAACACCGGGGAGCTGTTTTTT. Translated: CASSRRGGVNTGELFF. The chain employs TRBV27 and TRBJ2-2; the D gene is possibly TRBD2 (6 bases). This CDR3 has 16 amino acids. Trimming removed 5 bases at V and 1 base at J, with 14 bases between. In germline, CDR1 is MNHEY, CDR2 SMNVEV (reference sequence).

CDR3 nucleotide sequence: TGTGCCTGCAATGACAGGGGCTCCTATAATTCACCCCTCCACTTT. Residues: CACNDRGSYNSPLHF. The rearrangement uses TRBV30 and TRBJ1-6, with 8 bases lining up with TRBD1. V dropped 6 bases and J dropped 0; count of bases not matched to a gene: 4. Germline V gene sequence: CDR1 GTSNPN, CDR2 SVGIG (reference sequence). This CDR3 contains 15 residues.

The rearrangement uses TRBV5-4 and TRBJ1-3, with unresolved D. Germline V gene sequence: CDR1 SGHNT, CDR2 YYREEE (reference sequence). The CDR3 totals 16 residues. Between the trimmed V and J ends, which lost 2 bases and 0 bases, there was a span of 12 bases. In DNA form, the CDR3 reads TGTGCCAGCAGCTTCGGAGGTGGTGGCTCTGGAAACACCATATATTTT. Its protein is CASSFGGGGSGNTIYF.

This chain connects TRBV2 to TRBJ1-1, with D unclear. Germline V gene data show CDR1 as SNHLY and CDR2 as FYNNEI. The CDR3 length is 13 residues. The V end was cut by 6 bases, the J end by 0 bases, with 8 bases between. The CDR3: CASRDTVNTEAFF. The CDR3 DNA sequence: TGTGCCAGCAGGGATACAGTGAACACTGAAGCTTTCTTT.

The rearrangement joins TRBV7-8 to TRBJ2-7; 7 bases line up with TRBD1. The CDR3 is 16 residues long. Germline V gives CDR1 SGHVS, CDR2 FQNEAQ. Trimming at V came to 2 bases and at J to 5 bases, leaving 12 bases not matched to a gene. The CDR3 reads CASSLMSQGVGDEQYF. As DNA, the CDR3 is TGTGCCAGCAGCTTAATGTCTCAGGGGGTTGGCGACGAGCAGTACTTC.

V gene TRBV27 combines with J gene TRBJ2-1; 9 nucleotides line up with TRBD1. Germline assignment: CDR1 MNHEY and CDR2 SMNVEV (reference sequence). The CDR3 sequence is 13 residues long. The J segment lost 6 bases and the V segment lost 11 bases, leaving 8 bases of the junction unmatched. The CDR3 loop is CASGTGIVNEQFF. CDR3 bases: TGTGCCTCTGGGACAGGGATAGTCAATGAGCAGTTCTTC.

The rearrangement uses TRBV12-3 or TRBV12-4 and TRBJ2-5, with 8 bases fitting TRBD1. The V gene end was trimmed by 6 bases and the J gene end by 7 bases; junction bases not matched to a gene: 4. The CDR3 spans 12 residues. CDR3: CASSQGARTQYF. The CDR3, as DNA: TGTGCCAGCAGCCAGGGGGCTCGGACCCAGTACTTC.

This clone occurred once. V gene TRBV9 combines with J gene TRBJ1-6; tentative D call: TRBD1 (5 bases). Trimming removed 2 bases at V and 5 bases at J, with 11 bases between. CDR3 length: 15 residues. Germline V gives CDR1 SGDLS, CDR2 YYNGEE. CDR3 amino acids: CASSVGPANNSPLHF. The DNA for the CDR3 is TGTGCCAGCAGCGTGGGGCCCGCCAATAATTCACCCCTCCACTTT.

The V gene is TRBV27, the J gene TRBJ2-6; tentative D call: TRBD1 (6 bases). CDR1 MNHEY and CDR2 SMNVEV come from the germline V gene (reference sequence). The V and J ends lost 3 bases and 0 bases respectively, with 15 bases between them. CDR3 length: 18 residues. This CDR3 reads CASSFGQGRSSGANVLTF. CDR3 sequence (DNA): TGTGCCAGCAGTTTCGGGCAGGGGAGAAGCTCTGGGGCCAACGTCCTGACTTTC.

This chain joins TRBV11-2 and TRBJ2-7; TRBD2 matches 9 bases. Germline V gene lookup returns CDR1 SGHAT and CDR2 FQNNGV. With 2 bases clipped from V and 0 bases from J, the junction kept 5 bases outside the gene matches. This CDR3 contains 16 residues. The CDR3 is CASSLTIAGASYEQYF. The DNA of the CDR3 is TGTGCCAGCAGCTTAACGATAGCGGGAGCCTCCTACGAGCAGTACTTC.

The V and J genes are TRBV28 and TRBJ1-6; D is possibly TRBD1 (5 bases). The germline V and J ends were trimmed by 6 bases and 5 bases, with 14 bases remaining between them. The CDR3 is 15 residues long. Per germline, CDR1 MDHEN and CDR2 SYDVKM. The CDR3 DNA reads as TGTGCCAGCAGGGTGGCGGGGGGTGATAATTCACCCCTCCACTTT. It is translated as CASRVAGGDNSPLHF.